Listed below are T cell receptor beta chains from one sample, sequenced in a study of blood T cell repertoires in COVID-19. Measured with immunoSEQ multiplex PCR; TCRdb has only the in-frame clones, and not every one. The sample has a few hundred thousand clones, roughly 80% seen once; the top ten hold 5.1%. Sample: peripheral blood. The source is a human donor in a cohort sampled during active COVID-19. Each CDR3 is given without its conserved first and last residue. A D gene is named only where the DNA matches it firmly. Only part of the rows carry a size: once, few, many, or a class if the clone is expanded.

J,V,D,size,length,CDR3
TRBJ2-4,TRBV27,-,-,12,ASSLLQGGGIQY
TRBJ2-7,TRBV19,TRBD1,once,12,ASSIGQGSYEQY
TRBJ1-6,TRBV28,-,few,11,ASIQGNNSPLH
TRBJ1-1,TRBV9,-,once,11,ASSLTSNTEAF
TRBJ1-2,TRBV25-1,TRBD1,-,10,ASNRGQGGYT
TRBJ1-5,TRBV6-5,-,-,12,ASGSGHSNQPQH
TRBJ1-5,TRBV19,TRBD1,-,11,ATEGQSNQPQH
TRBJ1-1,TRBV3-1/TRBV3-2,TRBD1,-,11,ASSRQGNTEAF
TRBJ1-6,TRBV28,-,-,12,ATGGLTYNSPLH
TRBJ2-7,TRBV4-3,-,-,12,ASSPRFNSYEQY
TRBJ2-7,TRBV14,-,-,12,ASSQFAVAYEQY
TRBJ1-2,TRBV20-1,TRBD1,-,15,SASPNPFPQGQHGYT
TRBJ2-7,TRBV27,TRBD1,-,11,ASSRQGYGEQY
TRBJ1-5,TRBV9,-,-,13,ASSPGLGLQQPQH
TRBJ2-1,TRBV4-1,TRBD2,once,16,ASSQDSSGGARYNEQF
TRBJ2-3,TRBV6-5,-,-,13,ASYYRESRTDTQY
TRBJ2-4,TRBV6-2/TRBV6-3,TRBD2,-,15,ASSYGSGYSGKNIQY
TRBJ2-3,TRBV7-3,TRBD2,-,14,ASSPGASGNTDTQY
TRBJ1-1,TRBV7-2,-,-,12,ASSLRQRNTEAF
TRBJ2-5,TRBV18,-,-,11,ASSPGVQETQY
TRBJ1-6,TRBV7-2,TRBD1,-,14,ASSLVVGTGNSPLH
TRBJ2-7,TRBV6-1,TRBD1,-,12,ASSEGQGTYEQY
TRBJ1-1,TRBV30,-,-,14,AWSVLGEGMNTEAF
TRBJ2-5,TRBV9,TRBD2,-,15,ASSTWPGLAGQETQY
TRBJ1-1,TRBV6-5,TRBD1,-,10,ASWTGNTEAF
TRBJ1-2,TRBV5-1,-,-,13,ASSLDALTGLGYT
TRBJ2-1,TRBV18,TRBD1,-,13,ASSRQGAGYNEQF
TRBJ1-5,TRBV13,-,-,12,ASSLSREVETQH
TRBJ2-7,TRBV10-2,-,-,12,ASRSGALSYEQY
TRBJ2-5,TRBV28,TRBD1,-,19,ASRAPTGGGGSGFRQETQY
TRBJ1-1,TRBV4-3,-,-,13,ASSQARGFNTEAF
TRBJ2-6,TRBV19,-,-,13,ASLRGSSGANVLT
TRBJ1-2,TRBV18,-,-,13,ASSPEGVFGYGYT
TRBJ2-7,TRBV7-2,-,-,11,ASSLDTDYEQY
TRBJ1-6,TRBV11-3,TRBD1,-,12,ASSLGQGNSPLH
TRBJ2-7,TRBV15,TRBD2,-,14,ATSREGLAGVGEQY
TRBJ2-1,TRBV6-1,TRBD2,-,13,ASSEGGTRTSEQF
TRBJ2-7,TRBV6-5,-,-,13,ASSYVAGKAYEQY
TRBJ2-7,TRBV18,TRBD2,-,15,ASSPGVSGSLTYEQY
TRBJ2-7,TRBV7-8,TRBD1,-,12,ASSSRDSSYEQY
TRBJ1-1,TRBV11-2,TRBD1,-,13,ASSLGQTMNTEAF
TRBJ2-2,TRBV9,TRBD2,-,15,ASSQYPNAGGTGELF
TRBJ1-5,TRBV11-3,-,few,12,ASSHGFVNQPQH
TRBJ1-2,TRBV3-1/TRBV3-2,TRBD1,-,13,ASSRGTASNYGYT
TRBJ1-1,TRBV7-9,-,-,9,ASSPQVEAF